Presented here are 29 T cell receptor beta chains from one specimen sequenced in a study of cytomegalovirus exposure and HLA in healthy donors (dated by TCRdb to the late 2010s). The method was the immunoSEQ multiplex PCR assay. A mixture of 60 forward primers for TCR Vbeta segments and 13 reverse primers for TCR Jbeta segments was used in the multiplex PCR. In TCRdb, the immuneACCESS table is reduced to in-frame sequences with V and J assigned. These tables do not hold every clone; where another copy was compared, an unresolved V gene accounts for under half, and the others remain unexplained. Present in this sample are 110,000 to 150,000 clones, just under 85% of which were seen just once. Clones ranked in the top ten supply around 3.9% of the sample. Sequenced: PBMCs. These receptors all come from a middle-aged man in good health and CMV-seropositive.

This sequence joins TRBV10-3 and TRBJ2-1; 8 nucleotides match TRBD2. Germline V gene sequence: CDR1 ENHRY, CDR2 SYGVKD. The ends lost 3 bases at V and 8 bases at J; junction bases unmatched: 12. The CDR3 has 16 residues. The CDR3 here is CAISDLQGFGGDEQFF. For the CDR3, the DNA is TGTGCCATCAGTGACCTGCAGGGTTTCGGGGGGGATGAGCAGTTCTTC.

The chain couples TRBV5-1 to TRBJ1-1; 9 bases agree with TRBD1. V trimming: 5 bases; J trimming: 11 bases; junction bases outside the gene matches: 10. Germline V CDR1 and CDR2: SGHRS, YFSETQ. The CDR3 is 13 amino acids. The CDR3 is CASSDYRTGEAFF. The CDR3 DNA is TGCGCCAGCAGTGATTACAGGACAGGGGAGGCTTTCTTT. The full variable domain, rest sourced from reference TRBV5-1 and TRBJ1-1, is KAGVTQTPRYLIKTRGQQVTLSCSPISGHRSVSWYQQTPGQGLQFLFEYFSETQRNKGNFPGRFSGRQFSNSRSEMNVSTLELGDSALYLCASSDYRTGEAFFGQGTRLTVV.

The gene calls are TRBV9 and TRBJ2-4, with TRBD1 matching 9 bases. Germline V CDR1 and CDR2: SGDLS, YYNGEE. J was trimmed by 4 bases and V by 3 bases; bases with no gene match: 2. The CDR3 sequence is 14 residues long. The CDR3 loop is CASSGGTGKNIQYF. In DNA form, the CDR3 reads TGTGCCAGCAGCGGAGGGACAGGGAAAAACATTCAGTACTTC.

The J gene is TRBJ1-4, the V gene TRBV5-5; D remains ambiguous. The CDR3 extends over 14 amino acids. The germline V gene has CDR1 SGHKS and CDR2 YYEKEE (reference sequence). The ends were cut back, 1 base at V and 3 bases at J, with 7 bases in the middle. CDR3 protein: CASSLIQPNEKLFF. In nucleotides, the CDR3 is TGTGCCAGCAGCTTGATACAGCCTAATGAAAAACTGTTTTTT.

The rearrangement links TRBV7-6 to TRBJ2-1; a possible D gene is TRBD2 (7 bases). V was cut by 5 bases and J by 10 bases, with 21 bases left in between. Germline CDR1 and CDR2: SGHVS and FNYEAQ. This CDR3 region has 15 residues. CDR3 DNA: TGTGCCAGCAGCCGCGGGCGGGGGCCTACACAAGAGCAGTTCTTC. Protein sequence: CASSRGRGPTQEQFF.

The rearrangement uses TRBV18 and TRBJ1-4, with a tentative D call TRBD1 (6 bases). CDR3 length: 15 residues. Germline lookup yields CDR1 KGHSH and CDR2 LQKENI. Trimming took 6 bases from V and 0 from J, leaving 11 bases between them. The CDR3 sequence is CASSRQETTNEKLFF. The CDR3 DNA sequence: TGTGCCAGCTCGCGACAGGAGACAACTAATGAAAAACTGTTTTTT.

This chain uses TRBV10-2 with TRBJ2-7; 12 nucleotides match TRBD2. After removal of 6 bases from V and 4 bases from J, the junction contained 1 base not matched to a gene. This CDR3 is 13 amino acids long. In germline, CDR1 is WSHSY, CDR2 SAAADI. The CDR3 DNA is TGCGCCAGCAGGACTAGCGGGAGTTACGAGCAGTACTTC. Translation: CASRTSGSYEQYF.

CDR3 nucleotide sequence: TGTGCCAGCAGTGCCACGGGAGGGCGTGGAGATACGCAGTATTTT. It encodes CASSATGGRGDTQYF. The chain recombines TRBV27 with TRBJ2-3; 8 nucleotides align to TRBD2. CDR1 is MNHEY and CDR2 is SMNVEV in the germline V gene (reference sequence). V lost 5 bases, J lost 5 bases, and 9 bases stayed unmatched. There are 15 residues in the CDR3.

The V and J genes are TRBV5-4 and TRBJ2-4, with a weak D call TRBD2 (6 bases). With 2 bases removed from V and 7 bases from J, the gap between germline ends came to 13 bases. CDR3 length: 14 amino acids. The germline gives CDR1 SGHNT, CDR2 YYREEE (reference sequence). The CDR3, as DNA: TGTGCCAGCAGCTTCCCGGGACTCTGGAACATTCAGTACTTC. Its translation is CASSFPGLWNIQYF.

The V call is TRBV9, the J call TRBJ1-2; D not certain. V shed 0 bases and J shed 4 bases, with 19 bases lying between them. Germline-derived CDR1 and CDR2 are SGDLS and YYNGEE. The CDR3 contains 17 residues. The CDR3 sequence is CASSVAVSLPAIYGYTF. The CDR3 DNA is TGTGCCAGCAGCGTAGCCGTAAGCTTGCCCGCTATCTATGGCTACACCTTC.

The J gene is TRBJ2-1, the V gene TRBV10-3; TRBD2 matches 11 bases. V gave up 10 bases and J gave up 4 bases; unmatched junction bases: 3. Per the germline V gene, CDR1 is ENHRY and CDR2 is SYGVKD. This CDR3 has 13 residues. Written as DNA, the CDR3 is TGTGCCACCTTAGCGGGGGGGTACAATGAGCAGTTCTTC. It yields the protein CATLAGGYNEQFF.

Comment on this clone: This sample also contains other DNA sequences that code for the same CDR3. V and J are TRBV2 and TRBJ2-3, with D unclear. Germline CDR1 and CDR2: SNHLY and FYNNEI. There are 11 residues in the CDR3. Trimming took off 6 bases at V and 2 bases at J, with 3 bases between the two ends. The CDR3 protein is CASSLTDTQYF. CDR3 bases: TGTGCCAGCAGCCTCACAGATACGCAGTATTTT.

CDR3 residues: CSVNGGLGYEQYF. The CDR3 DNA sequence: TGCAGCGTAAATGGGGGACTGGGCTACGAGCAGTACTTC. The chain is built from TRBV29-1 and TRBJ2-7; D is possibly TRBD2 (6 bases). Germline assignment: CDR1 SQVTM and CDR2 ANQGSEA. This CDR3 has 13 amino acids. The germline V and J ends were trimmed by 6 bases and 3 bases, with 15 bases remaining between them.

The DNA of the CDR3 is TGTGCCAGCAGCTTGGCTCGTGGGGCAGGGACCTACGAGCAGTACTTC. The encoded protein is CASSLARGAGTYEQYF. This rearrangement joins TRBV5-6 to TRBJ2-7; possibly TRBD1 for D (5 bases). Germline CDR1 is SGHDT and CDR2 is YYEEEE. Trimming left V 0 bases short and J 2 bases short, with 15 bases between. The CDR3 length is 16 residues.

In the case of this clone: One end of the junction varies from germline; a read error may be responsible. The CDR3: CASSPGARLGDF. The DNA for the CDR3 is TGTGCCAGCAGTCCTGGTGCCCGCCTCGGGGATTTT. The chain has TRBV6-6 and TRBJ2-3; tentative D call: TRBD2 (5 bases). The CDR3 contains 12 residues. The V gene's germline CDR1 is MNHNY and CDR2 SVGAGI (reference sequence).

A remark on this clone: An end of the junction differs from the germline gene, which may be a read error. The rearrangement uses TRBV19 and TRBJ1-2; D might be TRBD1 (6 bases). The CDR3 extends over 12 amino acids. The germline gives CDR1 LNHDA, CDR2 SQIVND (reference sequence). CDR3 in DNA: TGTGCCAGTAGTTTAGATACAGGGAGTTCCACCTTC. This translates into CASSLDTGSSTF.

The chain carries TRBV19 and TRBJ1-1; D remains ambiguous. Looked up from germline, CDR1 is LNHDA and CDR2 is SQIVND (reference sequence). V shed 6 bases and J shed 1 base, with 12 bases lying between them. CDR3 length: 14 residues. The CDR3 sequence is CASSTGSENTEAFF. The DNA for the CDR3 is TGTGCCAGTAGCACGGGGTCAGAGAACACTGAAGCTTTCTTT.

The V gene is TRBV14, the J gene TRBJ2-1; 12 nucleotides agree with TRBD2. V shed 0 bases and J 4 bases; nucleotides not matched to a gene: 7. CDR3 length: 18 residues. Germline assignment: CDR1 SGHDN and CDR2 FVKESK. The CDR3 coding sequence is TGTGCCAGCAGCCAAGATCGGTGGGGGACTAGCGGGTACAATGAGCAGTTCTTC. It translates to CASSQDRWGTSGYNEQFF. Based on the CDR3 plus reference TRBV14 and TRBJ2-1, the full variable domain is EAGVTQFPSHSVIEKGQTVTLRCDPISGHDNLYWYRRVMGKEIKFLLHFVKESKQDESGMPNNRFLAERTGGTYSTLKVQPAELEDSGVYFCASSQDRWGTSGYNEQFFGPGTRLTVL.

V and J are TRBV6-5 and TRBJ1-1, with D possibly matching TRBD1 (6 bases). The CDR3 consists of 13 residues. Trimming stripped 2 bases from V and 4 bases from J, with 8 bases between. From germline, CDR1 is MNHEY and CDR2 SVGAGI. CDR3 in DNA: TGTGCCAGCAGTTACCAGGGGCTCACTGAAGCTTTCTTT. It is translated as CASSYQGLTEAFF.

This chain joins TRBV10-3 and TRBJ2-7; D may be TRBD2 (5 bases). This CDR3 spans 15 amino acids. V dropped 3 bases and J dropped 2 bases, with 14 bases sitting between them. Germline values: CDR1 ENHRY, CDR2 SYGVKD. The CDR3, as DNA: TGTGCCATCAGTGAAGAAAATTTCGGGGCCTACGAGCAGTACTTC. Translating it yields CAISEENFGAYEQYF.

The chain combines TRBV11-3 with TRBJ1-2; 9 nucleotides align to TRBD1. Germline CDR1 is SGHNT and CDR2 is YENEEA. The CDR3 covers 19 residues. V dropped 8 bases and J dropped 2; count of bases not matched to a gene: 21. The CDR3 region has the DNA TGTGCCAGCGGCCGCCCTATCGGACAGGGGCAATCATCGAACTATGGCTACACCTTC. Translated, it gives CASGRPIGQGQSSNYGYTF.

The gene calls are TRBV4-1 and TRBJ2-5, with TRBD2 as a possible D gene (7 bases). CDR1 and CDR2 from the germline V gene are MGHRA and YSYEKL. CDR3 length equals 18 residues. Trimming pared 4 bases from V and 6 bases from J, leaving 27 bases between. Here the CDR3 DNA reads TGCGCCAGCAGCCGTACCCTATGGGGGGGGGCGGCACAAAAGACCCAGTACTTC. Its protein product is CASSRTLWGGAAQKTQYF.

The V call is TRBV30, the J call TRBJ2-2; 8 bases map to TRBD2. With V trimmed by 7 bases and J by 1 base, 11 bases remained unmatched. CDR1 GTSNPN and CDR2 SVGIG come from the germline V gene (reference sequence). The CDR3 length is 16 residues. CDR3 nucleotides: TGTGCCTATATACCTGCGGGACTAGTGAACACCGGGGAGCTGTTTTTT. It specifies CAYIPAGLVNTGELFF.

The chain employs TRBV6-1 and TRBJ2-5, with D uncertain. CDR3 length: 12 amino acids. V was shortened by 9 bases and J by 7 bases, with 15 bases between the two germline ends. The germline V gene encodes CDR1 MNHNS and CDR2 SASEGT. The CDR3: CASRGAMATQYF. The CDR3 nucleotides read TGTGCCAGTCGAGGAGCCATGGCGACCCAGTACTTC.

DNA for the CDR3: TGTGCCAGCAGCCCAACCGGGGGTTCGGACTATGGCTACACCTTC. Protein sequence: CASSPTGGSDYGYTF. The J gene is TRBJ1-2, the V gene TRBV11-3; possible D gene TRBD1, 5 bases. This CDR3 contains 15 residues. The V and J ends lost 5 bases and 3 bases respectively, with 16 bases between them. Germline lookup yields CDR1 SGHNT and CDR2 YENEEA.

The rearrangement links TRBV7-9 to TRBJ2-3; 11 positions agree with TRBD2. Looked up from germline, CDR1 is SEHNR and CDR2 is FQNEAQ (reference sequence). Trimming cost V 3 bases and J 4 bases; bases outside gene matches: 3. CDR3 length: 15 amino acids. The CDR3, as DNA: TGTGCCAGCAGCTTTGAACTAGCGGGAGCAGATACGCAGTATTTT. Its translation is CASSFELAGADTQYF.

This chain connects TRBV25-1 to TRBJ2-6; D remains unclear. V was shortened by 4 bases and J by 0 bases, with 13 bases between the two germline ends. Germline-derived CDR1 and CDR2 are MGHDK and SYGVNS. This CDR3 contains 17 residues. As DNA, the CDR3 is TGTGCCAGCAGTGCCCGGGTAGAGCCCTCTGGGGCCAACGTCCTGACTTTC. Its translation is CASSARVEPSGANVLTF. Using reference TRBV25-1 and TRBJ2-6 for the parts outside the CDR3, the full variable domain is EADIYQTPRYLVIGTGKKITLECSQTMGHDKMYWYQQDPGMELHLIHYSYGVNSTEKGDLSSESTVSRIRTEHFPLTLESARPSHTSQYLCASSARVEPSGANVLTFGAGSRLTVL.

This clone was found a few times. The chain recombines TRBV5-1 with TRBJ2-7, with D possibly being TRBD1 (6 bases). V lost 0 bases to trimming and J lost 3 bases, with 13 bases between them. The CDR3 contains 15 residues. Germline CDR1 is SGHRS and CDR2 is YFSETQ. CDR3 coding DNA: TGCGCCAGCAGCTTGGCGACAGGTTTAATCTACGAGCAGTACTTC. Amino acid sequence: CASSLATGLIYEQYF.

This clone has only one observation. The chain's CDR3 is CASSSLQGAGDTQYF. In DNA, the CDR3 is TGTGCCAGCAGCTCCCTTCAGGGGGCAGGGGATACGCAGTATTTT. The chain couples TRBV7-9 to TRBJ2-3, with 8 bases identical to TRBD1. The germline CDR1 and CDR2 sequences are SEHNR and FQNEAQ (reference sequence). V dropped 4 bases and J dropped 6; count of bases not matched to a gene: 9. The CDR3 is made up of 15 amino acids. The full variable domain, its missing parts supplied by reference TRBV7-9 and TRBJ2-3, is DTGVSQNPRHKITKRGQNVTFRCDPISEHNRLYWYRQTLGQGPEFLTYFQNEAQLEKSRLLSDRFSAERPKGSFSTLEIQRTEQGDSAMYLCASSSLQGAGDTQYFGPGTRLTVL.